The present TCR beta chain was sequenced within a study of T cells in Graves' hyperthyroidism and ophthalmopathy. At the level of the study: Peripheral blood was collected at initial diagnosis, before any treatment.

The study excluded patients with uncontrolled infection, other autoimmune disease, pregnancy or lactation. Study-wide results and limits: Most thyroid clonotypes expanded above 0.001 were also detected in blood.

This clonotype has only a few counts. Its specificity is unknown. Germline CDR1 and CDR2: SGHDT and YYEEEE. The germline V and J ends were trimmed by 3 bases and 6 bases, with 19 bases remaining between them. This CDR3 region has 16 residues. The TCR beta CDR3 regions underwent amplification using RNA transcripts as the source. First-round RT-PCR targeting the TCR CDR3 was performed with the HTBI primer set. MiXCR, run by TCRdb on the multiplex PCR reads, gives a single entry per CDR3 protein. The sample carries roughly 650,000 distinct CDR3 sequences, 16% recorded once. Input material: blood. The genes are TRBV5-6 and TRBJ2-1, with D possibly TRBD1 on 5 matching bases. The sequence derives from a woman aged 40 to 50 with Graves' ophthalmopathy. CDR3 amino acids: CASSSYTGAMFNEQFF. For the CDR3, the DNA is TGTGCCAGCAGCTCCTATACAGGTGCTATGTTCAATGAGCAGTTCTTC.